This T cell receptor beta chain was observed in a study of blood T cells in healthy people across ages. The CDR3 has 13 residues. V was pared by 7 bases and J by 10 bases, with 14 bases between. The germline gives CDR1 MGHDK, CDR2 SYGVNS. The second PCR ran roughly 6 to 11 cycles with a sample-barcoded 5' primer and J-beta primers. MiXCR, run by TCRdb on the 5' RACE reads, gives a single entry per CDR3 protein. The data show around 970,000 distinct CDR3 sequences, roughly 51% seen once. A remark on this clonotype: As yet, its antigen is unknown.

Overall study findings and caveats: In long-lived donors, naive CD4+ cell counts and diversity exceeded those of aged donors. Without sorted subsets, naive and antigen-experienced compartments could not be conclusively compared.

Sequences were obtained from blood. This receptor was identified in a woman between 55 and 75 years old in good health. The rearrangement uses TRBV25-1 and TRBJ1-6, with D maybe TRBD1 (6 bases). The CDR3 is CASKGRGGSPLHF. In nucleotides, the CDR3 is TGTGCCAGCAAAGGCAGGGGAGGGTCACCCCTCCACTTT.